Shown below are 20 T cell receptor beta chains from a single sample sequenced in a study of T cell changes during pregnancy in multiple sclerosis. Clones were read by immunoSEQ multiplex PCR, and TCRdb kept only the in-frame ones, dropping some. The sample has about 24,000 clones; 90% are singletons. Sequences were derived from CD8+ T cells from peripheral blood mononuclear cells, sampled in the third trimester of pregnancy. The source is a female donor in good health, enrolled as a control in a pregnancy study.

CDR3 sequence reads: CASTHAPDEQYF. The CDR3, as DNA: TGTGCCAGCACCCATGCCCCGGACGAGCAGTACTTC. This chain uses TRBV6-6 with TRBJ2-7; D not resolved. CDR3 length: 12 residues. V lost 7 bases, J lost 5 bases, and 12 bases lay in between. Looked up from germline, CDR1 is MNHNY and CDR2 is SVGAGI (reference sequence).

The V gene is TRBV27, the J gene TRBJ2-1, with 8 bases fitting TRBD1. The CDR3 covers 15 residues. Trimming removed 5 bases from V and 4 bases from J; junction bases left unmatched: 7. Per germline, CDR1 MNHEY and CDR2 SMNVEV (reference sequence). CDR3 loop: CASSHPGQVYNEQFF. DNA of the CDR3: TGTGCCAGCAGTCATCCGGGACAGGTATACAATGAGCAGTTCTTC.

The CDR3 DNA reads TGTGCCTGTTCAAACGGGTCTCCCTCCTACGAGCAGTACTTC. Protein sequence: CACSNGSPSYEQYF. The chain combines TRBV2 with TRBJ2-7, with D unresolved. V was trimmed by 11 bases and J by 0 bases, leaving 17 bases between them. CDR3 length: 14 residues. Germline V gene data show CDR1 as SNHLY and CDR2 as FYNNEI.

The chain recombines TRBV19 with TRBJ1-4, with 7 positions matching TRBD1. Germline V gene lookup returns CDR1 LNHDA and CDR2 SQIVND (reference sequence). The CDR3 length is 15 residues. J lost 4 bases, V lost 4 bases, and 6 bases had no gene match. This chain's CDR3 is CASSTPGQFNEKLFF. CDR3 in DNA: TGTGCCAGTAGTACCCCGGGACAGTTTAATGAAAAACTGTTTTTT. Combining the CDR3 with reference TRBV19 and TRBJ1-4 gives the whole variable domain DGGITQSPKYLFRKEGQNVTLSCEQNLNHDAMYWYRQDPGQGLRLIYYSQIVNDFQKGDIAEGYSVSREKKESFPLTVTSAQKNPTAFYLCASSTPGQFNEKLFFGSGTQLSVL.

The chain uses TRBV6-1 and TRBJ2-7; perhaps TRBD2 as D (6 bases). Trimming removed 6 bases from V and 4 bases from J, with 16 bases in between. Germline V lookup: CDR1 MNHNS, CDR2 SASEGT. This CDR3 contains 14 residues. The CDR3 DNA is TGTGCCAGCAGCGATCTAGGGACTTCTTACGAGCAGTACTTC. Translated, it gives CASSDLGTSYEQYF.

The V call is TRBV11-2, the J call TRBJ2-7; D remains unclear. The CDR3 totals 13 residues. In germline, CDR1 is SGHAT, CDR2 FQNNGV. Trimming took off 3 bases at V and 1 base at J, with 7 bases between the two ends. The CDR3 DNA reads as TGTGCCAGCAGCTTCGGAGAGTCCTACGAGCAGTACTTC. It codes for CASSFGESYEQYF.

The V gene is TRBV19, the J gene TRBJ1-1; no clear D. Trimming left V 3 bases short and J 2 bases short, with 10 bases between. The CDR3 length is 14 residues. Per the germline V gene, CDR1 is LNHDA and CDR2 is SQIVND (reference sequence). The CDR3 bases are TGTGCCAGTAGTATTGACACGAGTAACACTGAAGCTTTCTTT. Translating it yields CASSIDTSNTEAFF.

This clone was detected only once. A junction end diverges from the germline sequence, so it may reflect a read error. V gene TRBV29-1 combines with J gene TRBJ1-4; 7 bases agree with TRBD1. The CDR3 has 14 amino acids. The germline gives CDR1 SQVTM, CDR2 ANQGSEA. In nucleotides, the CDR3 is TGCAGCGTTGGGCAGGGGGGCACTAATGAAAAACTGCTTTTT. Its translation: CSVGQGGTNEKLLF.

This sequence joins TRBV28 and TRBJ2-1; 7 bases are shared with TRBD2. Germline lookup yields CDR1 MDHEN and CDR2 SYDVKM. V dropped 1 base and J dropped 5; count of bases not matched to a gene: 11. CDR3 size: 17 residues. CDR3 nucleotides: TGTGCCAGCAGTTTATCATGGGGTAGCGGGCACAACAATGAGCAGTTCTTC. Its protein is CASSLSWGSGHNNEQFF.

V is TRBV5-1 and J is TRBJ1-5, with D unclear. Germline lookup yields CDR1 SGHRS and CDR2 YFSETQ. Trimming removed 2 bases from V and 3 bases from J, with 9 bases in between. The CDR3 is 14 amino acids. The CDR3 sequence: CASSFGGNNQPQHF. The CDR3 nucleotides are TGCGCCAGCAGCTTCGGTGGTAACAATCAGCCCCAGCATTTT.

This chain connects TRBV7-6 to TRBJ2-1, with D possibly matching TRBD2 (6 bases). V was clipped by 5 bases and J by 13 bases, with 12 bases between them. Germline V gene lookup returns CDR1 SGHVS and CDR2 FNYEAQ. The length of the CDR3 is 11 residues. The CDR3 DNA sequence: TGTGCCAGCAGCCCCGGGACTGATCAGTTCTTC. It yields the protein CASSPGTDQFF.

The rearrangement links TRBV2 to TRBJ2-7; 9 bases map to TRBD1. CDR1 is SNHLY and CDR2 is FYNNEI in the germline V gene. CDR3 length: 15 residues. V trimming: 3 bases; J trimming: 5 bases; junction bases outside the gene matches: 8. CDR3 residues: CASSDPGTGTDEQYF. The CDR3 DNA reads TGTGCCAGCAGTGATCCCGGGACAGGGACGGACGAGCAGTACTTC.

CDR3 in amino acids: CASSIDQGQGQETQYF. The CDR3 coding sequence is TGTGCCAGTAGTATAGATCAGGGTCAGGGGCAAGAGACCCAGTACTTC. The V and J genes are TRBV19 and TRBJ2-5, with D possibly TRBD1 on 6 matching bases. V gave up 0 bases and J gave up 2 bases, with 13 bases separating them. The CDR3 length is 16 residues. Germline V gene sequence: CDR1 LNHDA, CDR2 SQIVND (reference sequence).

The chain couples TRBV7-9 to TRBJ2-7; 11 nucleotides line up with TRBD2. CDR3 length: 16 amino acids. The germline gives CDR1 SEHNR, CDR2 FQNEAQ (reference sequence). Trimming cost V 4 bases and J 5 bases; bases outside gene matches: 10. The CDR3 DNA reads TGTGCCAGCAGCTCTGTGATAGCGGGAGGGTGGCACGAGCAGTACTTC. This translates into CASSSVIAGGWHEQYF.

This clone has just one count. V usage is TRBV27 and J usage is TRBJ2-1; D not certain. Germline V gene lookup returns CDR1 MNHEY and CDR2 SMNVEV (reference sequence). Between the trimmed V and J ends, which lost 0 bases and 6 bases, there was a span of 12 bases. The CDR3 contains 15 residues. The CDR3 bases are TGTGCCAGCAGTTTATCTTCCCCCCTGGCCAATGAGCAGTTCTTC. Translated: CASSLSSPLANEQFF.

The J gene is TRBJ1-4, the V gene TRBV7-9, with no clear D. V was clipped by 2 bases and J by 5 bases, with 6 bases between them. This CDR3 is built from 13 residues. Germline V gene sequence: CDR1 SEHNR, CDR2 FQNEAQ (reference sequence). CDR3 coding DNA: TGTGCCAGCAGCTTAACGGAGAATGAAAAACTGTTTTTT. Amino acids: CASSLTENEKLFF.

This chain connects TRBV23-1 to TRBJ1-3; 10 bases map to TRBD1. TRBV23-1 counts as an open reading frame of uncertain function. This CDR3 contains 18 residues. V was clipped by 0 bases and J by 2 bases; unmatched bases: 7. Here the CDR3 DNA reads TGCGCCAGCAGTCAATCGAGGCGACAGGGGGCTACTGGAAACACCATATATTTT. Its protein is CASSQSRRQGATGNTIYF.

This chain uses TRBV9 with TRBJ2-2, with unresolved D. Germline V gives CDR1 SGDLS, CDR2 YYNGEE. This CDR3 is built from 13 residues. Trimming left V 5 bases short and J 6 bases short, with 11 bases between. The CDR3 reads CASRELEAGELFF. CDR3 in DNA: TGTGCCAGCAGAGAGCTCGAGGCCGGGGAGCTGTTTTTT.

The genes are TRBV28 and TRBJ2-7, with 10 bases lining up with TRBD2. The trim removed 5 bases at V and 6 bases at J, leaving 10 bases unmatched. The CDR3 has 15 amino acids. The germline CDR1 and CDR2 sequences are MDHEN and SYDVKM. CDR3 coding DNA: TGTGCCAGCAGTCTATTAGCGGGGGGCGCCTCCGAGCAGTACTTC. Translating gives CASSLLAGGASEQYF.

The rearrangement links TRBV6-1 to TRBJ1-1; D unclear. V was clipped by 3 bases and J by 1 base, with 6 bases between them. The CDR3 runs to 13 residues. CDR1 and CDR2 from the germline V gene are MNHNS and SASEGT. The CDR3 region is CASSDSGNTEAFF. Here the CDR3 DNA reads TGTGCCAGCAGTGATTCAGGGAACACTGAAGCTTTCTTT.